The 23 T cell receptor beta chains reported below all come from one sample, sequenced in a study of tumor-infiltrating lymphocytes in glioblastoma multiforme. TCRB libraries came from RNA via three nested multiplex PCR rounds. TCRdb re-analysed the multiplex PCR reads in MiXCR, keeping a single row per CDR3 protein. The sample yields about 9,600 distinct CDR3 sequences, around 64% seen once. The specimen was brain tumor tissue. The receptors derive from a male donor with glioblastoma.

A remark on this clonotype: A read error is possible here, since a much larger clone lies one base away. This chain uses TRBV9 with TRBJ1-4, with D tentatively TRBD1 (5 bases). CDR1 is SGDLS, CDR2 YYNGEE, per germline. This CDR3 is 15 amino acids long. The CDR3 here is CASSAGWGSNEKLLF. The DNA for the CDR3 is TGTGCCAGCAGCGCCGGATGGGGGTCTAATGAAAAACTGCTTTTT.

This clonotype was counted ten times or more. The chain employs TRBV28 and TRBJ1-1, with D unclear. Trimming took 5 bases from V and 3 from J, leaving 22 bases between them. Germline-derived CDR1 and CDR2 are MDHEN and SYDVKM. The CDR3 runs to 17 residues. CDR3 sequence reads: CASSPPTRVYTDTEAFF. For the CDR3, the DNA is TGTGCCAGCAGTCCCCCGACAAGGGTCTACACGGACACTGAAGCTTTCTTT. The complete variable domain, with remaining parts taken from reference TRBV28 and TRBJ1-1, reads DVKVTQSSRYLVKRTGEKVFLECVQDMDHENMFWYRQDPGLGLRLIYFSYDVKMKEKGDIPEGYSVSREKKERFSLILESASTNQTSMYLCASSPPTRVYTDTEAFFGQGTRLTVV.

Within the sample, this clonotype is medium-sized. For the CDR3, the DNA is TGTGCCAGCAGCGAAGGGGGGACTAAGAGAGGCACAGATACGCAGTATTTT. This gives the protein CASSEGGTKRGTDTQYF. The J gene is TRBJ2-3, the V gene TRBV7-8; D perhaps matches TRBD2 (7 bases). The CDR3 has 17 amino acids. Germline CDR1 reads SGHVS; CDR2 reads FQNEAQ. Trimming removed 5 bases from V and 1 base from J, with 19 bases in between.

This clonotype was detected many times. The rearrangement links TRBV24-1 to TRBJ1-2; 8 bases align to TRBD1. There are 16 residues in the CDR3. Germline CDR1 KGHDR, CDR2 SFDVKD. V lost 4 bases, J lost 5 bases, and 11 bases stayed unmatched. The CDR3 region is CATSDLDRDGGYGYTF. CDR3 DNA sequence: TGTGCCACCAGTGACCTGGACAGGGACGGTGGATATGGCTACACCTTC.

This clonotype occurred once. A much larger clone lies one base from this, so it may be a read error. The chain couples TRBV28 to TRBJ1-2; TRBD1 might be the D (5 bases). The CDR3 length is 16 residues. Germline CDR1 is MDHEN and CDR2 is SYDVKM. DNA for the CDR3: TGTGGCAGCAGCAGGGAAATCGGCAGCGTGACCTATGGCTACACCTTC. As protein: CGSSREIGSVTYGYTF.

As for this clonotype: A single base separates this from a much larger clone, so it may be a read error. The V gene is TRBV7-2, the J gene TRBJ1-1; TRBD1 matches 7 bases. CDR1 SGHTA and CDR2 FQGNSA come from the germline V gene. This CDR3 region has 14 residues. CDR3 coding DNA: TGTGCCAGCAGCTTCAGGGGGACAAACAATGAAGCTTTCTTT. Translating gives CASSFRGTNNEAFF.

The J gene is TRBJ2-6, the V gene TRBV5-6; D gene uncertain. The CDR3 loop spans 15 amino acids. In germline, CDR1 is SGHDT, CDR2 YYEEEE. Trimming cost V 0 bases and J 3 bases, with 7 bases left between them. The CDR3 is CASSLDRFGANVLTF. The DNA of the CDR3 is TGTGCCAGCAGCTTGGACAGATTTGGGGCCAACGTCCTGACTTTC.

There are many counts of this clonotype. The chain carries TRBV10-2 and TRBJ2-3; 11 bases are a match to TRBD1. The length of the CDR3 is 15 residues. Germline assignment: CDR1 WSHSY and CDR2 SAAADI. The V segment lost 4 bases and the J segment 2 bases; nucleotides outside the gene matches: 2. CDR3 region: CASSGTGGVTDTQYF. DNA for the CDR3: TGCGCCAGCAGTGGGACAGGGGGCGTCACAGATACGCAGTATTTT.

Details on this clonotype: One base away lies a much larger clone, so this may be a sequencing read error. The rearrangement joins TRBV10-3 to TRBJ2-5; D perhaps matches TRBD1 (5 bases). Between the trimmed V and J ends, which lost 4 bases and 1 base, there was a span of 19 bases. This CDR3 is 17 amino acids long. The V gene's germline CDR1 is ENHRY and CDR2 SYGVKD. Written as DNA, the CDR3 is TGTGCCATCAGTGTGATTGTAGGCAGGGATGCCCAAGAGACCCAGTACTTC. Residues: CAISVIVGRDAQETQYF.

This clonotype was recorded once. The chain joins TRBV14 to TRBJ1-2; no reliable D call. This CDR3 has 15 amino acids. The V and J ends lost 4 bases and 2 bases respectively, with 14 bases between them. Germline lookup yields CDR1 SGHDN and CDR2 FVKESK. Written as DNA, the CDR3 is TGTGCCAGCAGCCCGACTCGGACCGGGAACTATGGCTACACCTTC. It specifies CASSPTRTGNYGYTF.

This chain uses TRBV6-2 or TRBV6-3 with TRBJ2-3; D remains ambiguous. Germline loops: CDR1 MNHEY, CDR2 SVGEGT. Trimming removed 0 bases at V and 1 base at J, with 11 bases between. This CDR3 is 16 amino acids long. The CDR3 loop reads CASSYSMVLGTDTQYF. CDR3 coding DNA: TGTGCCAGCAGTTACTCAATGGTACTGGGCACAGATACGCAGTATTTT.

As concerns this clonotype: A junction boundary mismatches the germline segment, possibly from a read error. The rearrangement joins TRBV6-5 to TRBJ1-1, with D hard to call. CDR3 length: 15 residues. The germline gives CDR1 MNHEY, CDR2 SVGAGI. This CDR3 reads CASSYSADLNTEALF. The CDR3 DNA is TGTGCCAGCAGTTACTCGGCGGACCTGAACACTGAAGCTCTCTTT.

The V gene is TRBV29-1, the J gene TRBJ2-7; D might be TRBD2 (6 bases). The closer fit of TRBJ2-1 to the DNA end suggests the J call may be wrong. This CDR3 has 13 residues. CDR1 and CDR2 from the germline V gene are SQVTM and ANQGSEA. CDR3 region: CSVEAGGAGEQFF. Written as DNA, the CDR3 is TGCAGCGTTGAGGCGGGCGGGGCGGGCGAGCAGTTCTTC.

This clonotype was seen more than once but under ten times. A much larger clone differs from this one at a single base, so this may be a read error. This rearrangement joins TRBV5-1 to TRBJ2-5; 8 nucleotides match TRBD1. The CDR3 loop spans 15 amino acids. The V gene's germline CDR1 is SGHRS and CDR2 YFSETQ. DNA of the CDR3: TGCGCCAGCAGCGAAGACAGGGGCGTAGGGGAGACCCGGTACTTC. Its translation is CASSEDRGVGETRYF.

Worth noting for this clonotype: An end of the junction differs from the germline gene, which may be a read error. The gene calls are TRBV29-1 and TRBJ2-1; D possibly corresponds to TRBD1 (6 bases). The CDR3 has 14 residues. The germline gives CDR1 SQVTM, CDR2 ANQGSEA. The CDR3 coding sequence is TGCAGCGTTGGGGGGCGGTATGGGGGCAATGACCAGTCCTTC. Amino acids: CSVGGRYGGNDQSF.

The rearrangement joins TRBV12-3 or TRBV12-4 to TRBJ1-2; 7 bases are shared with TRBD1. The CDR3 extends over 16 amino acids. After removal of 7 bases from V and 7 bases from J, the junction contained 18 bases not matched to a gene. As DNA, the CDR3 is TGTGCCAGCACACCCAACACCGGACAGGATGCAAGTGGCTACACCTTC. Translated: CASTPNTGQDASGYTF.

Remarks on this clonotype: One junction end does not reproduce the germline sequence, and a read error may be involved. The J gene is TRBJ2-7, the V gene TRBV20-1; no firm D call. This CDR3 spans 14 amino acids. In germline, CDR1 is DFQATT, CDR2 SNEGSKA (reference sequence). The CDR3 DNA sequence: TGCAATGCTACTCCGGGCAGTATCTCCTACGAGCAGTGCTTC. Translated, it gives CNATPGSISYEQCF.

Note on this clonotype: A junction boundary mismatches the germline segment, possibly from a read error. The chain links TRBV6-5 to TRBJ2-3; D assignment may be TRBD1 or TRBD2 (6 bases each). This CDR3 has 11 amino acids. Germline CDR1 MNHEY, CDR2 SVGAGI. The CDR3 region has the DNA TGTGTCAGCTGGGGGGCGGATACGCAGTATTTT. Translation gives CVSWGADTQYF.

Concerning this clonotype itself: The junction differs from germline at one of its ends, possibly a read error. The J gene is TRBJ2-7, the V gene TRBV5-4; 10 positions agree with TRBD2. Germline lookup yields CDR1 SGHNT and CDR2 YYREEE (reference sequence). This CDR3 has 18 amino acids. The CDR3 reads CASSLPGTSVSYWGERYF. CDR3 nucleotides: TGTGCCAGCAGCTTACCCGGGACTAGCGTATCCTATTGGGGGGAGCGGTACTTC.

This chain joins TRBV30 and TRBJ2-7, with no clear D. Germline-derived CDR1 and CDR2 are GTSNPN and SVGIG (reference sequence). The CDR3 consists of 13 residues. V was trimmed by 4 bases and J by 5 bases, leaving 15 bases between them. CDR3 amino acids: CAWTFAYSHEQYF. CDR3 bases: TGTGCCTGGACTTTCGCCTATTCCCACGAGCAGTACTTC.

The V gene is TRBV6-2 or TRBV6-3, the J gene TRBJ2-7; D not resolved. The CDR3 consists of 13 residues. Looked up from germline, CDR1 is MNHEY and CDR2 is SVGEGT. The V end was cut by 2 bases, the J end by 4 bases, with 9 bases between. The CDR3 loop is CASSYEPEYEQYF. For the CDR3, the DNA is TGTGCCAGCAGTTACGAGCCCGAATACGAGCAGTACTTC.

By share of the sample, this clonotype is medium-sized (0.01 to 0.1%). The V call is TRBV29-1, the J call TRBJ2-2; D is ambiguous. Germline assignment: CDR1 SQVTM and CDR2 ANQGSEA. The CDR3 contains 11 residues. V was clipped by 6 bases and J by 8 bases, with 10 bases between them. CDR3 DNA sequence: TGCAGCGTAAGATCCCTAGGGGAGCTGTTTTTT. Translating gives CSVRSLGELFF.

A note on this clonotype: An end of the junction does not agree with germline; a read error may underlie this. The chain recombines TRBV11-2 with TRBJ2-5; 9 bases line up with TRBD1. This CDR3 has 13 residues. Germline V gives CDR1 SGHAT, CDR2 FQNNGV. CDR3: CGNSRDREETQYF. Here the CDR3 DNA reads TGTGGCAACAGCCGGGACAGGGAAGAGACCCAATACTTC.